The 6 T cell receptor beta chains in this list originate from one sample, sequenced in a study of blood T cell repertoires in COVID-19. Profiled with immunoSEQ multiplex PCR; TCRdb holds only in-frame clones, not every one. The data show 70,000 or so clones, around nine tenths seen once. Sample: peripheral blood. Receptors were obtained from a woman aged 18-30 years with acute or convalescent COVID-19.

The chain uses TRBV19 and TRBJ1-2, with D perhaps TRBD1 (6 bases). This CDR3 has 15 residues. With 6 bases removed from V and 8 bases from J, the gap between germline ends came to 22 bases. Looked up from germline, CDR1 is LNHDA and CDR2 is SQIVND (reference sequence). The CDR3 here is CASSKTQGTQGGYTF. The CDR3 nucleotides are TGTGCCAGTAGCAAGACACAGGGCACACAAGGGGGCTACACCTTC.

The rearrangement uses TRBV27 and TRBJ1-5; D is possibly TRBD1 (6 bases). The CDR3 sequence is 15 residues long. The germline V and J ends were trimmed by 5 bases and 3 bases, with 14 bases remaining between them. Germline values: CDR1 MNHEY, CDR2 SMNVEV (reference sequence). CDR3: CASSPTQGLNQPQHF. CDR3 coding DNA: TGTGCCAGCAGTCCCACCCAGGGGCTCAATCAGCCCCAGCATTTT.

The chain uses TRBV19 and TRBJ1-1, with D possibly being TRBD1 (5 bases). V gave up 5 bases and J gave up 1 base, with 14 bases separating them. This CDR3 region has 15 residues. Germline CDR1 and CDR2: LNHDA and SQIVND (reference sequence). This chain's CDR3 is CASSFRYRSNTEAFF. Here the CDR3 DNA reads TGTGCCAGTAGTTTCCGGTACAGGTCGAACACTGAAGCTTTCTTT.

The genes are TRBV7-2 and TRBJ2-2; 8 nucleotides align to TRBD2. The germline CDR1 and CDR2 sequences are SGHTA and FQGNSA. CDR3 length: 16 residues. The V and J ends lost 1 base and 7 bases, in that order; junction bases with no gene match: 8. This CDR3 is CASSLEGSGSDGELFF. CDR3 sequence (DNA): TGTGCCAGCAGCTTAGAGGGGAGCGGGAGTGACGGGGAGCTGTTTTTT.

This CDR3 is CASSLDSTVGTDTQYF. The CDR3 bases are TGTGCCAGCAGCTTGGACTCGACAGTTGGCACAGATACGCAGTATTTT. V gene TRBV5-4 combines with J gene TRBJ2-3; the D gene is possibly TRBD1 (5 bases). Trimming shortened V by 0 bases and J by 1 base, and 12 bases separated the two germline ends. Germline lookup yields CDR1 SGHNT and CDR2 YYREEE (reference sequence). There are 16 residues in the CDR3.

This rearrangement joins TRBV2 to TRBJ2-3; tentative D call: TRBD2 (5 bases). Germline loops: CDR1 SNHLY, CDR2 FYNNEI. The CDR3 has 15 amino acids. V lost 1 base to trimming and J lost 1 base, with 9 bases between them. CDR3 amino acids: CASSEGGYGTDTQYF. The CDR3 region has the DNA TGTGCCAGCAGTGAAGGCGGGTACGGCACAGATACGCAGTATTTT.